The source of this TCR beta chain is a study of human T cells and chemical hapten exposure. Each cDNA molecule in the library carried unique molecular identifiers. TCRdb reprocessed the RACE reads with MiXCR, giving one entry per CDR3 protein. The sample has roughly 380,000 distinct CDR3 sequences, about 6% seen once. Whole-study results and caveats: Unchanged with DPC sensitization were TCRs above 1 in 1000 frequency. Expanded TCR counts at PT1 were positively correlated with the patch test score.

This clonotype was counted only a few times. No antigen is known for it. The time point is: patch test 2, 6 weeks after DPC sensitization. Treatment indicated: therapeutic diphenylcyclopropenone sensitization with weekly scalp DPC. Trimming cost V 5 bases and J 5 bases; bases outside gene matches: 8. This CDR3 has 15 residues. The sequenced sample was whole blood, obtained in connection with sensitization to the hapten diphenylcyclopropenone (DPC). This sequence originates from a woman in her late teens or twenties with alopecia areata. Some clones in this sample may be carry-over from other donors' samples. The V and J genes are TRBV12-3 or TRBV12-4 and TRBJ2-1; TRBD1 matches 8 bases. In nucleotides, the CDR3 is TGTGCCAGCAGTGAAACCGGGACAGGACACAATGAGCAGTTCTTC. Its protein product is CASSETGTGHNEQFF.